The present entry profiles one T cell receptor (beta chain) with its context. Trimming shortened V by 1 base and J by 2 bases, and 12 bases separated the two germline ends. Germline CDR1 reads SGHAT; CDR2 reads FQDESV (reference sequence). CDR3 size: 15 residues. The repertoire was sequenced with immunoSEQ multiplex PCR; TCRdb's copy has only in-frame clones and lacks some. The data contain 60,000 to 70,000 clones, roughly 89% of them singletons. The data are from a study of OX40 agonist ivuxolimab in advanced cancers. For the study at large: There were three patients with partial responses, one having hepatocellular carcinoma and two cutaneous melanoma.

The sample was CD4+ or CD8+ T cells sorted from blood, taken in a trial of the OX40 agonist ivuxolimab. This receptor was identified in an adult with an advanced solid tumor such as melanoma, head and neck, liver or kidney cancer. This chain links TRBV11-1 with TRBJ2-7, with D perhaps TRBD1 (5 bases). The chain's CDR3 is CASSLDAGFTYEQYF. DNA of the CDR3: TGTGCCAGCAGCTTAGATGCAGGGTTTACCTACGAGCAGTACTTC.